Shown below are 7 T cell receptor beta chains from a single sample sequenced in a study of Ad26.COV2.S vaccination and SARS-CoV-2 variants. Data came from immunoSEQ multiplex PCR; TCRdb stores just in-frame clones and leaves some out. The sample has around 380,000 clones; 88% are singletons. Treatment given: about 20 received Ad26.COV2.S at low or high dose, single or two shots; several received placebo; per-sample allocation not given. Sampling took place 63 days after the first vaccine or placebo injection. The sequences come from peripheral blood, collected in a trial of Ad26.COV2.S vaccine versus placebo. The receptor set was obtained from a person between 18 and 65 years old who received the Ad26.COV2.S COVID-19 vaccine or a placebo.

This clone was seen a handful of times. The chain carries TRBV19 and TRBJ1-5; D may be TRBD1 (5 bases). CDR1 is LNHDA, CDR2 SQIVND, per germline (reference sequence). This CDR3 is 18 amino acids long. Trimming stripped 4 bases from V and 6 bases from J, with 25 bases between. In DNA form, the CDR3 reads TGTGCCAGTAGTAAACGACAGTCGGGTTGGGATTTGGCTCAGCCCCAGCATTTT. Protein sequence: CASSKRQSGWDLAQPQHF.

The chain combines TRBV10-2 with TRBJ2-1; 7 bases fit TRBD1. The CDR3 is 13 amino acids. V trimming: 7 bases; J trimming: 1 base; junction bases outside the gene matches: 1. Looked up from germline, CDR1 is WSHSY and CDR2 is SAAADI. The CDR3 loop is CASKTGSYNEQFF. DNA of the CDR3: TGCGCCAGCAAGACAGGGTCCTACAATGAGCAGTTCTTC.

The chain joins TRBV4-3 to TRBJ2-7; 8 bases map to TRBD1. There are 15 residues in the CDR3. CDR1 and CDR2 from the germline V gene are LGHNA and YSLEER. V lost 4 bases to trimming and J lost 1 base; unmatched junction nucleotides: 6. For the CDR3, the DNA is TGCGCCAGCAGCCCTCAGCGGACAGGGTCCTACGAGCAGTACTTC. Protein sequence: CASSPQRTGSYEQYF.

This chain joins TRBV18 and TRBJ1-4, with no clear D. The CDR3 loop spans 13 amino acids. Germline values: CDR1 KGHSH, CDR2 LQKENI. Trimming removed 5 bases at V and 0 bases at J, with 4 bases between. The CDR3 coding sequence is TGTGCCAGCTCAAAGGCAACTAATGAAAAACTGTTTTTT. Its translation is CASSKATNEKLFF. Using reference TRBV18 and TRBJ1-4 for the parts outside the CDR3, the full variable domain is NAGVMQNPRHLVRRRGQEARLRCSPMKGHSHVYWYRQLPEEGLKFMVYLQKENIIDESGMPKERFSAEFPKEGPSILRIQQVVRGDSAAYFCASSKATNEKLFFGSGTQLSVL.

This clone was counted a few times. The J gene is TRBJ2-1, the V gene TRBV6-1; 12 positions agree with TRBD2. After removal of 4 bases from V and 7 bases from J, the junction contained 8 bases not matched to a gene. Germline CDR1 is MNHNS and CDR2 is SASEGT. The CDR3 runs to 16 residues. CDR3 sequence: CASSANLAGGDNEQFF. In DNA form, the CDR3 reads TGTGCCAGCAGTGCAAACCTAGCGGGGGGGGATAATGAGCAGTTCTTC.

The J gene is TRBJ1-5, the V gene TRBV21-1. TRBV21-1 is termed a pseudogene. The length of the CDR3 is 17 residues. The CDR3 reads CASSEWTVDYSNQPQHF. The CDR3 DNA reads TGTGCCAGCAGCGAGTGGACCGTGGATTATAGCAATCAGCCCCAGCATTTT.

The chain uses TRBV6-1 and TRBJ1-6; D remains ambiguous. V dropped 3 bases and J dropped 10 bases, with 22 bases sitting between them. Germline V CDR1 and CDR2: MNHNS, SASEGT. CDR3 length: 17 residues. This chain's CDR3 is CASSDLLTGSDLSPLHF. The CDR3 nucleotides are TGTGCCAGCAGTGACCTTTTAACGGGCTCCGATCTCTCACCCCTCCACTTT.